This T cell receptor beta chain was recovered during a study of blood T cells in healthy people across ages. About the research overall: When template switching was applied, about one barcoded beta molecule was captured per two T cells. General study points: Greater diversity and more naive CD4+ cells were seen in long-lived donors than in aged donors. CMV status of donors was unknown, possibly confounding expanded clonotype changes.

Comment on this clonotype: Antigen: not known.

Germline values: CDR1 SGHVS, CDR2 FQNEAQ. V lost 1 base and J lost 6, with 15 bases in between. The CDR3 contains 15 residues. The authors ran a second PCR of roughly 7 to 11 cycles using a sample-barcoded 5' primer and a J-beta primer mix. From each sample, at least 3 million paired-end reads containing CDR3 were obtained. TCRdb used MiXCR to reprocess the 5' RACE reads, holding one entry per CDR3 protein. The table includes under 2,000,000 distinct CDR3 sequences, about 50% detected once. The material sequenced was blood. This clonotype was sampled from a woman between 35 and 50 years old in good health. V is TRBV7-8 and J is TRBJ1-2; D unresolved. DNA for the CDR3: TGTGCCAGCAGCTTAGGGGCCCCGATTGAGGATGGCTACACCTTC. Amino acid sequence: CASSLGAPIEDGYTF. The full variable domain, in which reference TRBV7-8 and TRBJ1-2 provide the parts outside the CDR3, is GAGVSQSPRYKVAKRGQDVALRCDPISGHVSLFWYQQALGQGPEFLTYFQNEAQLDKSGLPSDRFFAERPEGSVSTLKIQRTQQEDSAVYLCASSLGAPIEDGYTFGSGTRLTVV.